Listed below are T cell receptor beta chains from one sample, sequenced in a study of beta chain features in type 1 diabetes. Assay used: immunoSEQ multiplex PCR; TCRdb lists only in-frame clones, some missing. The sample lists about 230,000 clones; over 8.5% were seen once. The sequencing input was naive CD4+ T cells from blood. The receptors shown here come from a woman between 18 and 29 years old in good health. Both conserved end residues are trimmed from each CDR3.

TRBJ2-5 | TRBV7-6 | ASRPRDRQETQY
TRBJ1-1 | TRBV20-1 | SALVLEAF
TRBJ1-5 | TRBV7-2 | ASSLVERQPQH
TRBJ1-5 | TRBV30 | AWSTGTHSNQPQH
TRBJ1-2 | TRBV30 | AWMGAGNGYT
TRBJ2-2 | TRBV7-8 | ASSPHETGELF
TRBJ1-2 | TRBV29-1 | SVSRADYGYT
TRBJ2-1 | TRBV7-9 | ASSLGTRTTDNEQF
TRBJ1-4 | TRBV7-9 | ASSLSGSNEKLF
TRBJ2-7 | TRBV12-5 | ASGLPPHYEQY
TRBJ1-1 | TRBV6-6 | ASSYSKGGAF
TRBJ2-1 | TRBV27 | ASIHRAGGPWAYNEQF
TRBJ2-1 | TRBV30 | AWSVRMGGGEQF
TRBJ2-7 | TRBV5-4 | ASSKDRAYEQY
TRBJ2-7 | TRBV12-5 | ASGLVGQADNYEQY
TRBJ2-7 | TRBV6-5 | ASRFGGGEQY
TRBJ1-2 | TRBV29-1 | SVGTGNYGYT
TRBJ1-1 | TRBV6-6 | ASSYSVRGTEAF
TRBJ2-1 | TRBV7-2 | ASSLVSGSASSYNEQF
TRBJ1-1 | TRBV9 | ASSVVSGGAEAF
TRBJ1-2 | TRBV2 | ASIFRGTVRGGYT
TRBJ2-1 | TRBV25-1 | ASSGLLAEGYNEQF
TRBJ2-7 | TRBV29-1 | SVGGVSYEQY
TRBJ1-2 | TRBV19 | ASSIDRGLGYT